The text below deals with one TCR beta chain. Its antigen is not known. Per germline, CDR1 MDHEN and CDR2 SYDVKM. V gave up 3 bases and J gave up 0 bases, with 10 bases separating them. The CDR3 is made up of 15 amino acids. The sample belongs to a study of T cell responses to AZD1222 COVID-19 vaccine. Here immunoSEQ multiplex PCR was the method, and the copy in TCRdb shows in-frame clones only, minus some. The table has 180,000 or so clones, just over 90% seen once. Study results and limitations: Without day 14 samples, only post-peak T cell repertoires were studied. A rise in Spike-specific TCR breadth and depth followed two AZD1222 doses. As reported, nearly half of all spike-specific TCRs target variant regions that are unmutated. Donors skewed white British and female; clonal diversity was possibly underestimated.

The rearrangement joins TRBV28 to TRBJ2-3, with D possibly being TRBD2 (6 bases). The sequencing here drew on peripheral blood, taken 28 days after the second AZD1222 dose. This receptor was obtained from an adult who received the AZD1222 COVID-19 vaccine. CDR3 sequence: CASSFSLASTDTQYF. The CDR3 DNA follows: TGTGCCAGCAGTTTCTCGCTAGCGAGCACAGATACGCAGTATTTT. Full variable domain (outside the CDR3, taken from reference TRBV28 and TRBJ2-3): DVKVTQSSRYLVKRTGEKVFLECVQDMDHENMFWYRQDPGLGLRLIYFSYDVKMKEKGDIPEGYSVSREKKERFSLILESASTNQTSMYLCASSFSLASTDTQYFGPGTRLTVL.